This T cell receptor beta chain was profiled in a study of early T cells in non-severe SARS-CoV-2 infection. One entry per CDR3 protein, called by TCRdb with MiXCR from the 5' RACE reads. The table has some 48,000 distinct CDR3 sequences, over 7.5% seen once. This clonotype was sampled from an adult who was a healthcare worker with PCR-confirmed SARS-CoV-2 infection or an uninfected control (not recorded which). The specimen sequenced was whole blood.

As DNA, the CDR3 is TGTGCCAGCAGGGGCCAGGCGAATAATGAAAAACTGTTTTTT. This translates into CASRGQANNEKLFF. The V call is TRBV6-5, the J call TRBJ1-4, with D hard to call. Between the trimmed V and J ends, which lost 6 bases and 4 bases, there was a span of 12 bases. Germline loops: CDR1 MNHEY, CDR2 SVGAGI. The length of the CDR3 is 14 residues.